Listed here is a single T cell receptor beta chain. This sample stems from a study of shared clonotypes between healthy human individuals. Profiled with immunoSEQ multiplex PCR; TCRdb holds only in-frame clones, not every one. The sample records 190,000 or so clones, around 63% being singletons. Trimming removed 8 bases from V and 6 bases from J, with 11 bases in between. The V gene's germline CDR1 is MDHEN and CDR2 SYDVKM. This CDR3 contains 11 residues. The V gene is TRBV28, the J gene TRBJ2-7; unclear D gene. This receptor was taken from a man aged 25-40 years in good health. Sequencing input: memory CD4+ T cells sorted from blood. The sample's subset: CD45RA-negative fraction. This CDR3 reads CASGPFTEQYF. DNA for the CDR3: TGTGCCAGCGGACCCTTTACCGAGCAGTACTTC.